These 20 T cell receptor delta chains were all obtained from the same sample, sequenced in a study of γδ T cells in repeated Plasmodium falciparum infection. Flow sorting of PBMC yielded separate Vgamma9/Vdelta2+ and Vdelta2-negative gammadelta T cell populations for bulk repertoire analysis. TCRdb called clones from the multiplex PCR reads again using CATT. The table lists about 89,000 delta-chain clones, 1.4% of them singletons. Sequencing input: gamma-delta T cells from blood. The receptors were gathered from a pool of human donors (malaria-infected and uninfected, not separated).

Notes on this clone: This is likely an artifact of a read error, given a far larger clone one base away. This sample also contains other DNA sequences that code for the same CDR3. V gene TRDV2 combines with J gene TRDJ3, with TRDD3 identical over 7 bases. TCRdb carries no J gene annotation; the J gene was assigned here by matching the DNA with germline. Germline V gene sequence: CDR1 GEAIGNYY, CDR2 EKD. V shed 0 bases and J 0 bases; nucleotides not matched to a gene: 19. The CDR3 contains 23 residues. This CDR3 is CACDTGRVPVLGTHSWDTRQMFF. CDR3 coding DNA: TGTGCCTGTGACACCGGGCGCGTTCCCGTACTGGGGACCCACTCCTGGGACACCCGACAGATGTTTTTC.

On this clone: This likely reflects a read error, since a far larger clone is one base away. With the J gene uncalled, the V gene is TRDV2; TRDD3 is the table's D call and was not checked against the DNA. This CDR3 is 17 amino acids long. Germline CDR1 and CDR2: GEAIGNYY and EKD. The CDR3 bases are TGTGCCTGTGACACCGTGGGGGATACGTGGGACACCCGACAGATGTTCTTC. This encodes CACDTVGDTWDTRQMFF.

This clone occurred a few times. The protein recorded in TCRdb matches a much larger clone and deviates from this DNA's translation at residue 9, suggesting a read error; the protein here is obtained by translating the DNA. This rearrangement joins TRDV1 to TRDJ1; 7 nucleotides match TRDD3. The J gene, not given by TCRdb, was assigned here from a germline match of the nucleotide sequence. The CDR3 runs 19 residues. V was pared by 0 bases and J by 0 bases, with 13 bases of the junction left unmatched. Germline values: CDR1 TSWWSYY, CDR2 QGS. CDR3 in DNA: TGTGCTCTTGGGGAACTGACCCTCGCCTGGGGGCCATACACCGATAAACTCATCTTT. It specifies CALGELTLAWGPYTDKLIF.

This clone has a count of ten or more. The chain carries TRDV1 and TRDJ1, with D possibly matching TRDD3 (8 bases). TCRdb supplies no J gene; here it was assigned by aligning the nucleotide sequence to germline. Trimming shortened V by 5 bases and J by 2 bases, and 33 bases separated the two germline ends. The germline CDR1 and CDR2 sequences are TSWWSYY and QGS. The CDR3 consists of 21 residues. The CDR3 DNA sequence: TGTGCTCTTGGGTCCTTCCTTCACCCCCCTGTACTGGGGGTGGGAACCGATAAACTCATCTTT. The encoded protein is CALGSFLHPPVLGVGTDKLIF.

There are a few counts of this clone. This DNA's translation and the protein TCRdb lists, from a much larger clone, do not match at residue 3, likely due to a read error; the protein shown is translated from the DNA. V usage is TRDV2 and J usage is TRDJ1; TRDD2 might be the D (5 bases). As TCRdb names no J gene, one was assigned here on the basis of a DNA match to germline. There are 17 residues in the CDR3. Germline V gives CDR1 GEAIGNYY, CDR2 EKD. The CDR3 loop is CARDGPYGPGRTDKLIF. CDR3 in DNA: TGTGCCCGTGACGGCCCCTACGGGCCAGGACGCACCGATAAACTCATCTTT.

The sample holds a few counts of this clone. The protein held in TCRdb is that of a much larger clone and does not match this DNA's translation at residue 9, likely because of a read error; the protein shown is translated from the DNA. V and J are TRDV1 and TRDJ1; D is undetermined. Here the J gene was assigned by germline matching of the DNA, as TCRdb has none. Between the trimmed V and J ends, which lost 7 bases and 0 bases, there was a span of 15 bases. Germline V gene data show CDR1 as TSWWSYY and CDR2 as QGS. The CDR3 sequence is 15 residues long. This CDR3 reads CALECPEEHTDKLIF. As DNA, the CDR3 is TGTGCTCTTGAATGCCCCGAAGAGCACACCGATAAACTCATCTTT.

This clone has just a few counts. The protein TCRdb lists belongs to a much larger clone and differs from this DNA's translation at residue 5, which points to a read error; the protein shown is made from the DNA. CDR3 sequence reads: CACDASFLPTSRWGIRTDKLIF. The DNA for the CDR3 is TGTGCCTGTGACGCCTCCTTCCTTCCTACCTCGCGCTGGGGGATAAGGACCGATAAACTCATCTTT. The chain links TRDV2 to TRDJ1, with a possible D match to TRDD3 (10 bases). Because TCRdb records no J gene, it was assigned here through a match of the DNA to germline. Trimming stripped 3 bases from V and 2 bases from J, with 36 bases between. The CDR3 has 22 residues. Germline assignment: CDR1 GEAIGNYY and CDR2 EKD.

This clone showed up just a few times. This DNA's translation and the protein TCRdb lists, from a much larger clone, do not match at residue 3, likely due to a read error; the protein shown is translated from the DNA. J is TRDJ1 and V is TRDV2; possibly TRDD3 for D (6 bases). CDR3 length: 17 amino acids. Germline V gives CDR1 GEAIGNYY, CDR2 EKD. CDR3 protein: CARDNPGAPGDTDKLIF. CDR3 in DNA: TGTGCCCGTGACAACCCTGGGGCCCCAGGAGACACCGATAAACTCATCTTT.

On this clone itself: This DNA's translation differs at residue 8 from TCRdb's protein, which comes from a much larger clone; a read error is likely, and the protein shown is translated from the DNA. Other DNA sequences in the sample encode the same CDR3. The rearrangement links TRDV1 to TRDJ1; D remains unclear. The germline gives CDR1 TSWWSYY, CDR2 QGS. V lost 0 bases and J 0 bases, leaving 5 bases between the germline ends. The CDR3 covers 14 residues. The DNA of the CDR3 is TGTGCTCTTGGGGAACTGGGCCACACCGATAAACTCATCTTT. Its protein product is CALGELGHTDKLIF.

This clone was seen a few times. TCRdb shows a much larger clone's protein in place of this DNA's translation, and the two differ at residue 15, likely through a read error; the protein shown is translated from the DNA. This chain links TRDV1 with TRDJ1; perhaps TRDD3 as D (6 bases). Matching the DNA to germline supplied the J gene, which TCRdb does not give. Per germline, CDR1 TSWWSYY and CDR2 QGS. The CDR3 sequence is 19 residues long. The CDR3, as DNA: TGTGCTCTTGGGGAAAACTGGGACAAACTCGTGGGGTACACCAATAAACTCATCTTT. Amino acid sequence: CALGENWDKLVGYTNKLIF.

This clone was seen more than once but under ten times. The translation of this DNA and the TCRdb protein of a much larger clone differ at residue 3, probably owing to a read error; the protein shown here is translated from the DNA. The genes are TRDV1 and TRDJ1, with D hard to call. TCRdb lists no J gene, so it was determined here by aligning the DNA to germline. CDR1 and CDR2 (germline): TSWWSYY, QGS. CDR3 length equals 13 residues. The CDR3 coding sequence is TGTGCTCGTGGGACAACACACACCGATAAACTCATCTTT. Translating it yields CARGTTHTDKLIF.

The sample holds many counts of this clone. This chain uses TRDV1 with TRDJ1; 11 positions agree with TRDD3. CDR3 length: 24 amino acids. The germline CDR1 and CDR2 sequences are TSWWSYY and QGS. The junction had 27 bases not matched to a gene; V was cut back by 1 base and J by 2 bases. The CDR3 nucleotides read TGTGCTCTTGGGGAACCCCCAGGATTAGAGTCTTTTTTACTGGGGGATAAAAAGACCGATAAACTCATCTTT. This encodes CALGEPPGLESFLLGDKKTDKLIF.

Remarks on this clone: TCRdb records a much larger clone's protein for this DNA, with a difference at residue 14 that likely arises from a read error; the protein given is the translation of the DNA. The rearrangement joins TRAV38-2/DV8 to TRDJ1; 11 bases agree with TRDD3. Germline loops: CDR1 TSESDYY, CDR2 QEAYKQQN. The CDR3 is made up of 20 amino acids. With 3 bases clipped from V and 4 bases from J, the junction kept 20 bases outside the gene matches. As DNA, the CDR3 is TGTGCTTATAGGAACCAACTTCCAGTTTGGGGGATACGCTTGGGCGATAAACTCATCTTT. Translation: CAYRNQLPVWGIRLGDKLIF.

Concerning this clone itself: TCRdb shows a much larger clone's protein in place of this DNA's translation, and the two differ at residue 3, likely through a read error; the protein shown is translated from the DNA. CDR3 coding DNA: TGTGCCTCTACGAGGGGGATCAGAGGCACCGATAAACTCATCTTT. Translation: CASTRGIRGTDKLIF. The V and J genes are TRDV3 and TRDJ1; TRDD3 matches at 7 bases. The J gene is absent in TCRdb and was assigned here via DNA matching to germline. V was pared by 4 bases and J by 1 base, with 12 bases of the junction left unmatched. The CDR3 totals 15 residues. Germline assignment: CDR1 TVYSNPD and CDR2 GDNSRS (reference sequence).

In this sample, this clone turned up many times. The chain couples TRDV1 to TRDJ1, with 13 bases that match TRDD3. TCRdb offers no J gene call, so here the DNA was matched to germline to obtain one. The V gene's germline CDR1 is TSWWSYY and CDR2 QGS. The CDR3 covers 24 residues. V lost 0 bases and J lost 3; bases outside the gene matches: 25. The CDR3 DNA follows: TGTGCTCTTGGGGAACTCCCTAACTTCCTCCCCAAGCCCCACTGGGGGATACGGTCCGATAAACTCATCTTT. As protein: CALGELPNFLPKPHWGIRSDKLIF.

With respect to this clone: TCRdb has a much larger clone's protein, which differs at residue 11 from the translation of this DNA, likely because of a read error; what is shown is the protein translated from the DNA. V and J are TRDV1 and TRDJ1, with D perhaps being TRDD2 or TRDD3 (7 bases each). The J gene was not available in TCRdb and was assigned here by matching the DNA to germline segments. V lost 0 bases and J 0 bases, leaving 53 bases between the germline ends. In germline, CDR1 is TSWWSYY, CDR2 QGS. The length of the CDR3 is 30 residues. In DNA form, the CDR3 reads TGTGCTCTTGGGGAACTTTCCTACCGGGGGGTACGCACAGTGCTACAAAAGGAGGATACGGGCGAAGGGAACACCGATAAACTCATCTTT. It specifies CALGELSYRGVRTVLQKEDTGEGNTDKLIF.

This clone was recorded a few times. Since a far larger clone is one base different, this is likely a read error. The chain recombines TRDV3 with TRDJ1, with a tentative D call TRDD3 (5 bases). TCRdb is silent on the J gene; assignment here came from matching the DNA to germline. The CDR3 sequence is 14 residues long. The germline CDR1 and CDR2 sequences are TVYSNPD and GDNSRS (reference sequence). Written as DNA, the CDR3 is TGTGCCTTCGGTATACGCACTGTCACCGACAAACTCATCTTT. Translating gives CAFGIRTVTDKLIF.

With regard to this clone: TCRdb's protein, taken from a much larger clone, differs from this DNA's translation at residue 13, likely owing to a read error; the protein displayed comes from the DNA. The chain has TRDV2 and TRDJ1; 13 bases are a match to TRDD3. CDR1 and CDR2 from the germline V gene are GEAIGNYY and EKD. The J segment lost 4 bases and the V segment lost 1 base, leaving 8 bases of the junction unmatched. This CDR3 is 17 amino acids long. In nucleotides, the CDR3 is TGTGCCTGTGACACTTTTACTGGGGGATACGCGGTCGATAAACTCATCTTT. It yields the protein CACDTFTGGYAVDKLIF.

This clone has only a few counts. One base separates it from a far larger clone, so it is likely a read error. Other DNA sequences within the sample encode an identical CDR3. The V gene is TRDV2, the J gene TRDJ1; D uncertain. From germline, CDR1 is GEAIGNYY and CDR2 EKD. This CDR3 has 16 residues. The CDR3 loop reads CACDPVSDGNTDKLIF. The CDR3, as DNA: TGTGCCTGTGACCCAGTTAGTGACGGCAACACCGATAAGCTCATCTTT.

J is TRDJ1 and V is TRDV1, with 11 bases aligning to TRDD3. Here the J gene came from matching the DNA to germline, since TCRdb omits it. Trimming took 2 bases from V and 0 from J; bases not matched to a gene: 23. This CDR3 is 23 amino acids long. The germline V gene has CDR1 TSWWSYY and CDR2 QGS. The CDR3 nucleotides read TGTGCTCTTGGGGAATTAGAAGGACCCGTGAACGTACTGGGGGATAAAGACACCGATAAACTCATCTTT. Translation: CALGELEGPVNVLGDKDTDKLIF.